The 6 T cell receptor beta chains in this list originate from one sample, sequenced in a study of shared clonotypes between healthy human individuals. Sequencing was performed with immunoSEQ multiplex PCR; in TCRdb, only in-frame clones are kept and a portion is missing. The repertoire consists of 400,000 or so clones, with about 96% occurring once and the leading ten covering approximately 0.3%. The sample taken for sequencing was memory CD8+ T cells sorted from blood. The sample's subset: CD45RO+ cells pooled with CCR7-negative TemRA cells. The receptor set was obtained from a young man in good health.

The V and J genes are TRBV2 and TRBJ1-4; no definite D call. V was cut by 8 bases and J by 3 bases, with 10 bases left in between. Germline CDR1 and CDR2: SNHLY and FYNNEI. CDR3 length: 13 amino acids. This chain's CDR3 is CASLRQANEKLFF. The CDR3, as DNA: TGTGCCAGCCTCAGACAAGCTAATGAAAAACTGTTTTTT.

The chain links TRBV29-1 to TRBJ2-7, with D possibly TRBD1 on 6 matching bases. Germline V gene lookup returns CDR1 SQVTM and CDR2 ANQGSEA. This CDR3 spans 12 amino acids. V lost 4 bases to trimming and J lost 5 bases, with 12 bases between them. As DNA, the CDR3 is TGCAGCGTTGCCAGGGGTGGGGACGAGCAGTACTTC. Amino acids: CSVARGGDEQYF.

The chain carries TRBV13 and TRBJ1-1; no definite D call. Between the trimmed V and J ends, which lost 1 base and 2 bases, there was a span of 2 bases. The CDR3 is 12 amino acids. The germline gives CDR1 PRHDT, CDR2 FYEKMQ (reference sequence). This CDR3 reads CASSLDNTEAFF. CDR3 DNA: TGTGCCAGCAGCTTAGACAACACTGAAGCTTTCTTT.

The chain recombines TRBV5-4 with TRBJ2-1; D unresolved. Trimming shortened V by 3 bases and J by 2 bases, and 12 bases separated the two germline ends. Germline V lookup: CDR1 SGHNT, CDR2 YYREEE (reference sequence). CDR3 length: 15 amino acids. The CDR3, as DNA: TGTGCCAGCAGCTACGCTATTAGTCCCTACAATGAGCAGTTCTTC. Its protein is CASSYAISPYNEQFF.

The CDR3 loop is CAWSVGTASGNTIYF. CDR3 coding DNA: TGTGCCTGGAGTGTGGGGACGGCCTCTGGAAACACCATATATTTT. This chain connects TRBV30 to TRBJ1-3, with D possibly matching TRBD1 (5 bases). Trimming took off 0 bases at V and 0 bases at J, with 9 bases between the two ends. The V gene's germline CDR1 is GTSNPN and CDR2 SVGIG (reference sequence). The CDR3 totals 15 residues. Full variable domain (rest looked up from reference TRBV30 and TRBJ1-3): SQTIHQWPATLVQPVGSPLSLECTVEGTSNPNLYWYRQAAGRGLQLLFYSVGIGQISSEVPQNLSASRPQDRQFILSSKKLLLSDSGFYLCAWSVGTASGNTIYFGEGSWLTVV.

V and J are TRBV7-2 and TRBJ2-3; 10 bases are a match to TRBD2. The CDR3 contains 19 residues. Germline CDR1 reads SGHTA; CDR2 reads FQGNSA. V was clipped by 1 base and J by 3 bases; unmatched bases: 13. CDR3 sequence: CASSLVASGRSGRTDTQYF. The CDR3 coding sequence is TGTGCCAGCAGCTTAGTCGCTAGCGGGAGATCGGGAAGGACAGATACGCAGTATTTT.